Following are 14 T cell receptor beta chains from one sample sequenced in a study of patients and donors after allogeneic stem cell transplantation. TCRdb processed the RT-PCR reads anew with MiXCR; each CDR3 protein has one entry. There are over 150,000 distinct CDR3 sequences in the sample; 25% to 35% occur only once, and around 3.2% lies in the top ten. The sample comprised blood, either unsorted or a sorted T cell fraction (not recorded which). The receptors originated from a human donor who was either an allogeneic HSCT recipient or a stem cell or donor lymphocyte infusion donor (not recorded which). It is not recorded whose cells these are; they may come from a transplant donor.

The table lists this clonotype with a few counts. The chain is built from TRBV11-2 and TRBJ2-5; 13 positions agree with TRBD2. The V gene's germline CDR1 is SGHAT and CDR2 FQNNGV. J lost 3 bases, V lost 0 bases, and 4 bases had no gene match. There are 17 residues in the CDR3. DNA of the CDR3: TGTGCCAGCAGCTTAGAGTGGGGACTAGCGGGGAAAGAGACCCAGTACTTC. This sequence encodes CASSLEWGLAGKETQYF.

The chain recombines TRBV12-3 or TRBV12-4 with TRBJ1-5; D is ambiguous. This CDR3 spans 13 amino acids. Trimming shortened V by 3 bases and J by 7 bases, and 10 bases separated the two germline ends. CDR3 protein: CASSFSERQPQHF. The DNA for the CDR3 is TGTGCCAGCAGTTTTTCGGAGCGCCAGCCCCAGCATTTT.

The chain links TRBV7-8 to TRBJ1-5; maybe TRBD1 (6 bases). Germline lookup yields CDR1 SGHVS and CDR2 FQNEAQ. The V gene lost 4 bases and the J gene lost 7 bases, with 11 bases spanning the gap. The length of the CDR3 is 13 residues. CDR3 in amino acids: CASSSHRDQPQHF. The CDR3 DNA follows: TGTGCCAGCAGCTCCCACAGGGACCAGCCCCAGCATTTT. Filled out from reference TRBV7-8 and TRBJ1-5, the complete variable domain reads GAGVSQSPRYKVAKRGQDVALRCDPISGHVSLFWYQQALGQGPEFLTYFQNEAQLDKSGLPSDRFFAERPEGSVSTLKIQRTQQEDSAVYLCASSSHRDQPQHFGDGTRLSIL.

This clonotype was recorded a few times. The rearrangement joins TRBV29-1 to TRBJ1-2; no clear D gene. Germline CDR1 is SQVTM and CDR2 is ANQGSEA. The V and J ends lost 7 bases and 4 bases respectively, with 25 bases between them. CDR3 length: 16 amino acids. The CDR3 region is CSAWTTRYRSSYGYTF. The CDR3 coding sequence is TGCAGCGCCTGGACGACACGCTACCGGTCTTCCTATGGCTACACCTTC. The variable domain in full, with the rest retrieved from reference TRBV29-1 and TRBJ1-2, is SAVISQKPSRDICQRGTSLTIQCQVDSQVTMMFWYRQQPGQSLTLIATANQGSEATYESGFVIDKFPISRPNLTFSTLTVSNMSPEDSSIYLCSAWTTRYRSSYGYTFGSGTRLTVV.

This chain uses TRBV25-1 with TRBJ2-7; D not resolved. V lost 8 bases and J lost 0, with 17 bases in between. The germline V gene has CDR1 MGHDK and CDR2 SYGVNS. CDR3 size: 15 residues. The CDR3 DNA follows: TGTGCCAGCGGATATACCGGGTCCCGCTCCTACGAGCAGTACTTC. It specifies CASGYTGSRSYEQYF.

The chain carries TRBV29-1 and TRBJ2-1; D is possibly TRBD2 (5 bases). Trimming removed 6 bases at V and 3 bases at J, with 18 bases between. The CDR3 is 15 amino acids. CDR1 SQVTM and CDR2 ANQGSEA come from the germline V gene. CDR3 in DNA: TGCAGCGTCCCCCAGGCCGCTAGCCGCTACAATGAGCAGTTCTTC. This gives the protein CSVPQAASRYNEQFF.

This clonotype has only a few counts. The chain recombines TRBV20-1 with TRBJ2-3; D gene unclear. Germline lookup yields CDR1 DFQATT and CDR2 SNEGSKA (reference sequence). V was shortened by 6 bases and J by 4 bases, with 14 bases between the two germline ends. The CDR3 runs to 13 residues. CDR3 nucleotides: TGCAGTGCGCGGAAGGGCCCCGCAGATACGCAGTATTTT. It specifies CSARKGPADTQYF.

This clonotype appeared a few times. The chain recombines TRBV9 with TRBJ2-1, with 14 bases that match TRBD2. The germline V gene has CDR1 SGDLS and CDR2 YYNGEE. The V segment lost 3 bases and the J segment 8 bases; nucleotides outside the gene matches: 4. The CDR3 sequence is 15 residues long. CDR3 protein: CASSEGLAGVDEQFF. CDR3 sequence (DNA): TGTGCCAGCAGCGAGGGACTAGCGGGAGTCGATGAGCAGTTCTTC.

The chain has TRBV6-2 or TRBV6-3 and TRBJ1-1; D is perhaps TRBD1 (5 bases). From germline, CDR1 is MNHEY and CDR2 SVGEGT. The CDR3 length is 14 residues. With 5 bases removed from V and 0 bases from J, the gap between germline ends came to 10 bases. CDR3 residues: CASSGDRMNTEAFF. In nucleotides, the CDR3 is TGTGCCAGCAGTGGTGACAGAATGAACACTGAAGCTTTCTTT.

Details on this clonotype: One junction end disagrees with the germline gene, perhaps due to a read error. This chain connects TRBV3-1 to TRBJ1-2; D possibly corresponds to TRBD1 (5 bases). CDR3 length: 14 amino acids. The V gene's germline CDR1 is LGHDT and CDR2 YNNKEL (reference sequence). CDR3 region: CGSSQSRADCGYTF. Written as DNA, the CDR3 is TGTGGCAGCAGCCAGTCCAGGGCCGACTGTGGCTACACCTTC.

This clonotype was observed a single time. The gene calls are TRBV24-1 and TRBJ2-1, with 13 bases fitting TRBD2. This CDR3 spans 16 amino acids. CDR1 and CDR2 from the germline V gene are KGHDR and SFDVKD. The ends lost 3 bases at V and 10 bases at J; junction bases unmatched: 8. The CDR3, as DNA: TGTGCCACCAGTGATGGATGGACTAGCGGGAGTCGAGAGCAGTTCTTC. Translated, it gives CATSDGWTSGSREQFF.

V and J are TRBV7-6 and TRBJ1-1; D may be TRBD1 (6 bases). The CDR3 loop spans 15 amino acids. Trimming shortened V by 0 bases and J by 3 bases, and 11 bases separated the two germline ends. Germline CDR1 and CDR2: SGHVS and FNYEAQ. The CDR3 DNA reads as TGTGCCAGCAGCTTAGCACAGGGAAGAGACACTGAAGCTTTCTTT. Residues: CASSLAQGRDTEAFF.

This clonotype came up once. DNA of the CDR3: TGTGCCAGCAGTTACCATAGCGGGAGGCCGTCCGGGGAGCTGTTTTTT. Protein product: CASSYHSGRPSGELFF. The J gene is TRBJ2-2, the V gene TRBV6-5, with 10 bases fitting TRBD2. The CDR3 contains 16 residues. CDR1 MNHEY and CDR2 SVGAGI come from the germline V gene. Trimming cost V 2 bases and J 6 bases; bases outside gene matches: 6.

This chain connects TRBV6-2 or TRBV6-3 to TRBJ2-3; 7 bases fit TRBD2. In germline, CDR1 is MNHEY, CDR2 SVGEGT. This CDR3 comprises 20 residues. The trim removed 2 bases at V and 0 bases at J, leaving 17 bases unmatched. The CDR3 nucleotides are TGTGCCAGCAGTTACCCATCCCGGGCGGGAGTTGGGGGGAGCACAGATACGCAGTATTTT. It yields the protein CASSYPSRAGVGGSTDTQYF.